This T cell receptor (beta chain) appears in the sequencing data of a study of blood T cell repertoires in COVID-19. About the study: T cells, B-cell-depleted T cells, or PBMCs provided the cDNA or gDNA that served as material.

Per the original data handling: It was from reference gene primer amplification that nucleated cell counts were estimated. The repertoire was sequenced with immunoSEQ multiplex PCR; TCRdb's copy has only in-frame clones and lacks some. That table supplies the V and J calls and clone size; D and trimming were determined from the DNA. The table includes more than 25,000 clones, approximately 71% detected once. The ends lost 4 bases at V and 2 bases at J; junction bases unmatched: 3. Per germline, CDR1 LNHDA and CDR2 SQIVND (reference sequence). CDR3 length equals 16 residues. The sequence came from a human donor in a cohort sampled during active COVID-19. The sample comprised peripheral blood. The chain recombines TRBV19 with TRBJ2-3; 13 bases line up with TRBD2. Here the CDR3 reads CASSRTSGGFTDTQYF. The CDR3 nucleotides read TGTGCCAGTAGTAGGACTAGCGGGGGTTTCACAGATACGCAGTATTTT.